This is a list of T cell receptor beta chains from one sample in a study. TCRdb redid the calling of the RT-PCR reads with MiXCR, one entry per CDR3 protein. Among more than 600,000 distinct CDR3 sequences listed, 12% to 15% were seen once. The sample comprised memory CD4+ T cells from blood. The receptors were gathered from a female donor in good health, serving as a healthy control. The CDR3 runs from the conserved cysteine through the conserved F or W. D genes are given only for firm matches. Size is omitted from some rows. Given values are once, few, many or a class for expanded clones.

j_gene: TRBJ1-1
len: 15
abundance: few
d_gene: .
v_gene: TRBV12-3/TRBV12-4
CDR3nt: TGTGCCAGCAGTTTAGGGGGAGTGGGGGCCACTGAAGCTTTCTTT
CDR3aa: CASSLGGVGATEAFF

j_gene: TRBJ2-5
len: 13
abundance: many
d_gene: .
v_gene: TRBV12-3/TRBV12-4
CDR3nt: TGTGCCAGCAGTTTTTATAGGGCGGAGACCCAGTACTTC
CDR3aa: CASSFYRAETQYF

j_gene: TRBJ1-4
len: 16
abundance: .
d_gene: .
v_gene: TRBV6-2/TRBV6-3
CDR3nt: TGTGCCAGCAGATCGACGGAGGGAAGCGTGCGCGAAAAACTGTTTTTT
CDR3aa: CASRSTEGSVREKLFF

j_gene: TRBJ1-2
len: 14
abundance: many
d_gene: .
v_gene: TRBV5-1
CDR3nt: TGCGCCAGCAGCGCCCGGACAGCTAACTATGGCTACACCTTC
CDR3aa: CASSARTANYGYTF

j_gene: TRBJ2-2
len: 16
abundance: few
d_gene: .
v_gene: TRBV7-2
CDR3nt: TGTGCCAGCTCCGGGGGTCTAAGCTGGAACACCGGGGAGCTGTTTTTT
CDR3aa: CASSGGLSWNTGELFF

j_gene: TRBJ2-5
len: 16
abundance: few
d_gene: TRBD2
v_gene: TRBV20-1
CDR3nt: TGCAGTGCTAGAGCACTAGCGGGGGGGACGTGGGAGACCCAGTACTTC
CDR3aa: CSARALAGGTWETQYF

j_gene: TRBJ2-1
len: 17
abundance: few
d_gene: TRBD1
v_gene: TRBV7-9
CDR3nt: TGTGCCAGCAGCCCCAGACAGGGGGAGAGCTCCTACAATGAGCAGTTCTTC
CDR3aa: CASSPRQGESSYNEQFF

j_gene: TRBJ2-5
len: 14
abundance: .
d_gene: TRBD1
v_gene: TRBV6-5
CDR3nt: TGTGCCAGCAGACACGGGACAGGGGGCGAGACCCAGTACTTC
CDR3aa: CASRHGTGGETQYF

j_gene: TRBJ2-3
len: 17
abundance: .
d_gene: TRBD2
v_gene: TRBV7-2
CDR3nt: TGTGCCAGCAGCTTAAATCCCGGGGGGGGACAAACAGATACGCAGTATTTT
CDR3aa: CASSLNPGGGQTDTQYF

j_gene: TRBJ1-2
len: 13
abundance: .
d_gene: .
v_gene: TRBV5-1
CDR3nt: TGCGCCAGCAGCGCGAACGGGTTCTATGGCTACACCTTC
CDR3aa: CASSANGFYGYTF

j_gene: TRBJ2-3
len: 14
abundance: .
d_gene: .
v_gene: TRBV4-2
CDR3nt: TGTGCCAGCAGCCCCCGAAGGCGTACAGATACGCAGTATTTT
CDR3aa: CASSPRRRTDTQYF

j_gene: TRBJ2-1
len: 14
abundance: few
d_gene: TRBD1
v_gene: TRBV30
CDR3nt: TGTGCCTGGAGGGGTACAGGGGGTTACAATGAGCAGTTCTTC
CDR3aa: CAWRGTGGYNEQFF

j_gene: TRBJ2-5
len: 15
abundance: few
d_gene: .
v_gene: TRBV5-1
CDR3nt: TGCGCCAGCAGCCCGGGGGACGGGCCCGGAGAGACCCAGTACTTC
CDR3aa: CASSPGDGPGETQYF

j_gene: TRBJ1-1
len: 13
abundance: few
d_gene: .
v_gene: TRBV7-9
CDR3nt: TGTGCCAGCAGCTTAGAACAGCAGACTGAAGCTTTCTTT
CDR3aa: CASSLEQQTEAFF

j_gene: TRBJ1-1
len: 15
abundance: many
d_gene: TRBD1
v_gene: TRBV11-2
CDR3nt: TGTGCCAGCAGCTCACAGACAGGGGGAAACACTGAAGCTTTCTTT
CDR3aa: CASSSQTGGNTEAFF

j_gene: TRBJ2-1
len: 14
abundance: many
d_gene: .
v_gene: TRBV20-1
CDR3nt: TGCAGTGCTCATCTAGCGCAAACCTACAATGAGCAGTTCTTC
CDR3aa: CSAHLAQTYNEQFF

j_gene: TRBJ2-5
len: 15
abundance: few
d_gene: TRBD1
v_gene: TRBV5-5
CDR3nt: TGTGCCAGCAGCCGCGACAGGGGGACATCAGAGACCCAGTACTTC
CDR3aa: CASSRDRGTSETQYF

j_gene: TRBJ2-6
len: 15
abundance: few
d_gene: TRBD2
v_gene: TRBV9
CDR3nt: TGTGCCAGCAGCGTGCCCGGACTAGCGGGAGAGCACCTGACTTTC
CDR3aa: CASSVPGLAGEHLTF

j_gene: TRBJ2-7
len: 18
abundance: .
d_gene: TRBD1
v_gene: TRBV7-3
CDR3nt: TGTGCCAGCAGCCTGACAGGGGGCAACCCTTTCTATACCTACGAGCAGTACTTC
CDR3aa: CASSLTGGNPFYTYEQYF

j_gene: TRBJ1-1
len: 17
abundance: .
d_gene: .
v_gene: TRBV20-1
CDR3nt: TGCAGTGCTAGAGTGATAGGGGCATCGGCGTCGAACACTGAAGCTTTCTTT
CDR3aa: CSARVIGASASNTEAFF

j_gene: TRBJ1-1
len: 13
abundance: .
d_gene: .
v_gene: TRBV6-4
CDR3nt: TGTGCCAGCAGGAGGGCGATCGGAACTGAAGCTTTCTTT
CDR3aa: CASRRAIGTEAFF

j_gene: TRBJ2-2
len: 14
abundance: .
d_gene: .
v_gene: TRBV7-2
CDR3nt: TGTGCCAGCAGCCTAAGAAGACAGGCCGGGGAGCTGTTTTTT
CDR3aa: CASSLRRQAGELFF

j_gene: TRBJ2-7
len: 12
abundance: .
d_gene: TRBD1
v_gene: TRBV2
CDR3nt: TGTGCCAGCAGACGAGACAGGGGCGAGCAGTACTTC
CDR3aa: CASRRDRGEQYF

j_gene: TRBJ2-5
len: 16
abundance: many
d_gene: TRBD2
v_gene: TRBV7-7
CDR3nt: TGTGCTAGCAGCTTTGGGACTAGCGGGAGCGGAGAGACCCAGTACTTC
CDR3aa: CASSFGTSGSGETQYF

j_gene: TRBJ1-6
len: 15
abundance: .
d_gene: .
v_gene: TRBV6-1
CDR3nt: TGTGCCAGCAGTGAAAACGACCCTCATAATTCACCCCTCCACTTT
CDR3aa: CASSENDPHNSPLHF

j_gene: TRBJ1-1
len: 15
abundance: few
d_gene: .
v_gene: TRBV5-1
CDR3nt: TGCGCCAGCAGCCCATGGAGAGGGGGGGCCACTGAAGCTTTCTTT
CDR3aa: CASSPWRGGATEAFF

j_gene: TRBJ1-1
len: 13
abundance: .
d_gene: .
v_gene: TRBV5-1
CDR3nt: TGCGCCAGCAGCGCCTCAGGAAGCACTGAAGCTTTCTTT
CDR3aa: CASSASGSTEAFF

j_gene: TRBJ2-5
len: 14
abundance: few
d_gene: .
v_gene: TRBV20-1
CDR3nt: TGCAGTGCTTCCGAGGGGGGAACGGGTGAGACCCAGTACTTC
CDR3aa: CSASEGGTGETQYF

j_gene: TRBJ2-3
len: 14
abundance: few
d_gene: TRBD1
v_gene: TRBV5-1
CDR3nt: TGCGCCAGCGGACAGGGGGGAATCACAGATACGCAGTATTTT
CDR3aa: CASGQGGITDTQYF

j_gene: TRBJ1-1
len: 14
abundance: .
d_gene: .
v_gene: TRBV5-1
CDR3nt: TGCGCCAGCAGTAAAGGGGACGGGGACACTGAAGCTTTCTTT
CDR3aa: CASSKGDGDTEAFF

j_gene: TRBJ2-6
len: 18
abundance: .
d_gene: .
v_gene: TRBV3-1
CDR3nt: TGTGCCAGCAGCCAAGAAGGGCGGGTTTCGGCTGGGGCCAACGTCCTGACTTTC
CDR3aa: CASSQEGRVSAGANVLTF

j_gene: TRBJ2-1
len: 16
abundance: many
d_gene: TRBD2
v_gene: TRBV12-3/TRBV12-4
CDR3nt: TGTGCCAGCAGTAGCGGGACTAGCGGGAGTGTAGGTGAGCAGTTCTTC
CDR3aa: CASSSGTSGSVGEQFF

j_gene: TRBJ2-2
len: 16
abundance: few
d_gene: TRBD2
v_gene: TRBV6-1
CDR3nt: TGTGCCAGCAGTCATGGACTAGCGGTGGGGGCCGGGGAGCTGTTTTTT
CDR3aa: CASSHGLAVGAGELFF